This TCR beta chain was recovered during a study of shared clonotypes between healthy human individuals. About this clone itself: No antigen is known for it.

The CDR3 totals 15 residues. The germline CDR1 and CDR2 sequences are SGHNT and YYREEE (reference sequence). Trimming cost V 4 bases and J 5 bases, with 18 bases left between them. Overall study findings and caveats: When naive CD4 clonotypes were compared across four donors, around 5% were shared. Since donors were few, the genetic and exposure-history diversity represented was limited. Non-shared clonotypes had lower generation probabilities than clonotypes shared by all four sorted-subset donors.

Assay: immunoSEQ multiplex PCR; the TCRdb copy retains only in-frame clones and omits some. The repertoire has 1.4 million to 1.5 million clones, 96% of them found once; the top ten carry about 1%. The J gene is TRBJ1-1, the V gene TRBV5-4, with unresolved D. The sequencing sample was made of naive CD4+ T cells sorted from blood. The subset is: CD45RA+ positively selected. This receptor was taken from a man aged 30 to 39 in good health. The CDR3 DNA sequence: TGTGCCAGCAGCCCACGCTACAATGCAGGTACTGAAGCTTTCTTT. This sequence encodes CASSPRYNAGTEAFF.